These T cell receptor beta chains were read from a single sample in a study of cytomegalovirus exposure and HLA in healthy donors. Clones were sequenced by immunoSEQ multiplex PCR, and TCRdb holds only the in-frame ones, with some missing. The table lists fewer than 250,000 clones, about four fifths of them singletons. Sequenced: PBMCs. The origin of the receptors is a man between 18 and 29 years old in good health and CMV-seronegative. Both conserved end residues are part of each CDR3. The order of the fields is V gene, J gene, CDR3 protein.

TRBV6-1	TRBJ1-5	CASKGQHNQPQHF
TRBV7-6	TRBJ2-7	CASSLGQGGKEQYF
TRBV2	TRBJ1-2	CASSDLQGTGGYTF
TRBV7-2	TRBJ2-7	CASSLGWGQGYEQYF
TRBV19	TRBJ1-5	CATGVTGRNQPQHF
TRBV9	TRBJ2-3	CASSPSGIADTQYF
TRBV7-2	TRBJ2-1	CASIQGTRPGDEQFF
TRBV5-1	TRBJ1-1	CASSLPRSNTEAFF
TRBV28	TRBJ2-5	CASSPEMRGRGRETQYF
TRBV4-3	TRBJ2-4	CASSQESSGTNIQYF
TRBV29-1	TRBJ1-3	CSGQQGVNTIYF
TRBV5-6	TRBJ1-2	CASSSDTNYGYTF
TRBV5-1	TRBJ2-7	CASSLLKFDEQYF
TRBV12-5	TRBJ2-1	CASGLGQGGNNEQFF
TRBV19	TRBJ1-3	CASSNPGGSSGNTIYF
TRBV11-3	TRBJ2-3	CASSTGTADTQYF
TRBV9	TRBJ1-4	CASSTTTNEKLFF
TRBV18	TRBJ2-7	CASSPEQGTDYEQYF
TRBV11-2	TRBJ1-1	CASSRGINTEAFF
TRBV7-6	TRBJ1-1	CASSLAAGYTEAFF
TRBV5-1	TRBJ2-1	CASSLSRTWGLPSSYNEQFF
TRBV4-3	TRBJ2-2	CASSQETRRTGELFF
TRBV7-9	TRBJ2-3	CASLAWSRRPADTQYF
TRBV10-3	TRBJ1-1	CAISTGQGVGGSGTEAFF
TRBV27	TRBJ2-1	CASNRPGQGNEQFF
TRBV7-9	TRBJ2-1	CASSLDVSGNEQFF
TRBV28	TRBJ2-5	CASTVTSGEVETQYF
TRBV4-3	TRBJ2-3	CASSQDRGGISRGYSTDTQYF
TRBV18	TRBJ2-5	CASSLEQETQYF
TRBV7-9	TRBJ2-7	CSSSLSYEQYF
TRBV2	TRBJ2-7	CASSGGLAGAIGEQYF
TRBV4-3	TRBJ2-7	CASSQDISGGREQYF